This T cell receptor (beta chain) was observed in a study of blood T cells in healthy people across ages. The V gene end was trimmed by 1 base and the J gene end by 7 bases; junction bases not matched to a gene: 7. This CDR3 region has 16 residues. From germline, CDR1 is MGHRA and CDR2 YSYEKL. Sample-barcoded 5' priming and a J-beta primer mix drove a second PCR of about 6 to 12 cycles. TCRdb re-called the 5' RACE reads through MiXCR, storing one row per CDR3 protein. The sample lists roughly 550,000 distinct CDR3 sequences, 20% to 30% occurring once. These same data were also listed under a study on T cells of mothers and their children.

The rearrangement uses TRBV4-1 and TRBJ2-1; 10 nucleotides match TRBD1. The sequenced sample was blood. This sequence originates from a boy aged 5-17 years in good health. This chain's CDR3 is CASSQVVWDRGNEQFF. The CDR3 region has the DNA TGCGCCAGCAGCCAAGTGGTTTGGGACAGGGGTAATGAGCAGTTCTTC.